Listed below are T cell receptor beta chains from one sample, sequenced in a study of OX40 agonist ivuxolimab in advanced cancers. Clones were sequenced by immunoSEQ multiplex PCR, and TCRdb holds only the in-frame ones, with some missing. The sample includes fewer than 70,000 clones, roughly 85% of them seen just once. The sequenced sample was CD4+ or CD8+ T cells sorted from blood, obtained in a trial of the OX40 agonist ivuxolimab. Every receptor here comes from an adult with an advanced solid tumor such as melanoma, head and neck, liver or kidney cancer. Each CDR3 is given with its conserved first and last residue. The D gene is left open where the match is weak. The size field is filled for only some rows; it gives once, few, many or a size class.

. TRBJ2-1 TRBD1 TRBV18 15 CASSPGQVTYNEQFF TGTGCCAGCTCACCCGGACAGGTTACCTACAATGAGCAGTTCTTC
. TRBJ2-3 TRBD2 TRBV7-3 15 CASSLKTSGGDTQYF TGTGCCAGCAGCTTAAAGACTAGCGGGGGAGATACGCAGTATTTT
. TRBJ2-5 . TRBV6-5 13 CASSYRGGETQYF TGTGCCAGCAGTTACAGGGGAGGAGAGACCCAGTACTTC
few TRBJ2-2 . TRBV12-5 18 CASGLLEGEAADTGELFF TGTGCTAGTGGTTTGTTGGAGGGAGAGGCGGCGGACACCGGGGAGCTGTTTTTT
few TRBJ2-3 TRBD2 TRBV29-1 13 CSVDAGGGDTQYF TGCAGCGTTGATGCGGGAGGGGGTGATACGCAGTATTTT
. TRBJ1-1 TRBD1 TRBV29-1 14 CSAWTGGGNTEAFF TGCAGCGCATGGACAGGGGGCGGGAACACTGAAGCTTTCTTT
. TRBJ1-2 . TRBV7-9 11 CASSQNYGYTF TGTGCCAGCAGTCAGAACTATGGCTACACCTTC
. TRBJ1-2 . TRBV18 14 CASSPLGGLDGYTF TGTGCCAGCTCACCATTAGGAGGGTTAGATGGCTACACCTTC
. TRBJ2-1 TRBD2 TRBV30 16 CAWSSQGLAGVNEQFF TGTGCCTGGAGTTCCCAGGGACTAGCGGGAGTTAATGAGCAGTTCTTC
. TRBJ2-7 . TRBV28 12 CASSTDSREQYF TGTGCCAGCAGCACCGACAGTCGCGAGCAGTACTTC
. TRBJ2-6 . TRBV2 13 CASSEYRGGVLTF TGTGCCAGCAGTGAATACAGGGGAGGCGTCCTGACTTTC
. TRBJ1-1 . TRBV5-1 14 CASSHDSMNTEAFF TGCGCCAGCAGCCACGACAGCATGAACACTGAAGCTTTCTTT
. TRBJ2-3 . TRBV29-1 12 CSGGTGTDTQYF TGCAGCGGCGGAACGGGCACAGATACGCAGTATTTT